This T cell receptor beta chain was identified during a study of T cell changes during pregnancy in multiple sclerosis. The data were produced by immunoSEQ multiplex PCR, yet TCRdb's version contains in-frame clones alone and is incomplete. The repertoire holds approximately 74,000 clones, with around 94% as singletons. The V segment lost 4 bases and the J segment 9 bases; nucleotides outside the gene matches: 19. CDR1 is LNHDA, CDR2 SQIVND, per germline (reference sequence). The CDR3 covers 17 residues. This specimen was peripheral blood, taken before pregnancy. The TCR comes from a female donor with multiple sclerosis, enrolled in a pregnancy study. This chain links TRBV19 with TRBJ2-5, with 8 bases aligning to TRBD1. CDR3 region: CASSTSGTGRTTPAQYF. DNA of the CDR3: TGTGCCAGTAGTACCTCCGGGACAGGCAGGACAACCCCGGCCCAGTACTTC.